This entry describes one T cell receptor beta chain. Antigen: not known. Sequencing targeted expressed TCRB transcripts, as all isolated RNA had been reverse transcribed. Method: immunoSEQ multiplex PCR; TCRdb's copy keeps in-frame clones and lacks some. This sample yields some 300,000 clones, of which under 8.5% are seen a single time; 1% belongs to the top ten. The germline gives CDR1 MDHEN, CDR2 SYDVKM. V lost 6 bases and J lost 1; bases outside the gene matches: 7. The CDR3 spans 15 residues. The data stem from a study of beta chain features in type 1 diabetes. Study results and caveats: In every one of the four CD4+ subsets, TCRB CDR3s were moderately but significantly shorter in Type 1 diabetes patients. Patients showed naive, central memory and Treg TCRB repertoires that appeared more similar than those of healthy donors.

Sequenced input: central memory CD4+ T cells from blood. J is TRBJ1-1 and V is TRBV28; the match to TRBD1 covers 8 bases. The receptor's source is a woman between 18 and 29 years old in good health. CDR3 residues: CASRPGGGQNTEAFF. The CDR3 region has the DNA TGTGCCAGCAGACCAGGGGGCGGCCAGAACACTGAAGCTTTCTTT.